This passage covers 27 T cell receptor beta chains from one sample sequenced in a study of CD8 T cells in Susac syndrome (dated by TCRdb to the late 2010s). Libraries were constructed by the immunoSEQ multiplex PCR assay. RNA was extracted with the RNeasy kit and roughly 0.5 to 1 ug was reverse transcribed using random hexamers. In TCRdb, the public reads were trimmed at Q25 with fastp and aligned with MiXCR, with productive beta chains retained. Identical CDR3 protein sequences are pooled into one entry, listed with their most common genes and DNA. A total of roughly 160,000 distinct CDR3 sequences appear in this sample, 90% to 97% of them only once. The top ten hold around 0.12% of the sample. Sequenced material: CD4+ T cells from PBMCs. The receptors stem from a human donor with Susac syndrome.

V is TRBV7-9 and J is TRBJ2-2; D not certain. The CDR3 runs to 12 residues. Trimming pared 3 bases from V and 7 bases from J, leaving 6 bases between. The germline gives CDR1 SEHNR, CDR2 FQNEAQ (reference sequence). The CDR3 is CASSFVVGELFF. The CDR3 DNA sequence: TGTGCCAGCAGCTTTGTCGTCGGGGAGCTGTTTTTT.

This chain joins TRBV29-1 and TRBJ1-4, with TRBD1 matching 8 bases. Germline CDR1 reads SQVTM; CDR2 reads ANQGSEA. The CDR3 spans 13 residues. The V and J ends lost 6 bases and 8 bases, in that order; junction bases with no gene match: 8. CDR3 sequence: CSVRQGMAEKLFF. The CDR3 nucleotides read TGCAGCGTCAGACAGGGGATGGCGGAAAAACTGTTTTTT.

The rearrangement links TRBV20-1 to TRBJ2-7, with D perhaps TRBD2 (6 bases). Trimming took off 0 bases at V and 4 bases at J, with 16 bases between the two ends. Germline CDR1 and CDR2: DFQATT and SNEGSKA (reference sequence). The CDR3 spans 15 residues. The CDR3 DNA reads as TGCAGTGCTAGAGATCCTTCGGAGGGAGCATACGAGCAGTACTTC. Amino acids: CSARDPSEGAYEQYF.

The V call is TRBV30, the J call TRBJ2-6, with TRBD1 matching 7 bases. The junction had 6 bases not matched to a gene; V was cut back by 2 bases and J by 2 bases. Per germline, CDR1 GTSNPN and CDR2 SVGIG (reference sequence). The CDR3 has 16 amino acids. The CDR3, as DNA: TGTGCCTGGAGTCGCGACAGGGTTGCTGGGGCCAACGTCCTGACTTTC. It specifies CAWSRDRVAGANVLTF.

V and J are TRBV21-1 and TRBJ2-5; the table's D call TRBD1 went unverified against the DNA. TRBV21-1 is termed a pseudogene. The CDR3 runs 15 residues. Here the CDR3 reads CASSTVGGFRETQYF. For the CDR3, the DNA is TGTGCCAGCAGCACCGTAGGGGGGTTTCGAGAGACCCAGTACTTC.

This chain joins TRBV9 and TRBJ2-1; the D gene is possibly TRBD2 (5 bases). V lost 0 bases and J 9 bases, leaving 10 bases between the germline ends. The CDR3 loop spans 13 amino acids. CDR1 and CDR2 from the germline V gene are SGDLS and YYNGEE. The CDR3 DNA sequence: TGTGCCAGCAGCGTAGTAGCTGGGAGTGAGCAGTTCTTC. It is translated as CASSVVAGSEQFF.

V usage is TRBV20-1 and J usage is TRBJ2-7, with 9 bases identical to TRBD1. Germline lookup yields CDR1 DFQATT and CDR2 SNEGSKA (reference sequence). V trimming: 4 bases; J trimming: 0 bases; junction bases outside the gene matches: 4. The CDR3 runs to 14 residues. The CDR3 protein is CSATGTGSSYEQYF. The CDR3 DNA reads TGCAGTGCTACCGGGACAGGGAGCTCCTACGAGCAGTACTTC.

The rearrangement uses TRBV20-1 and TRBJ1-2; 7 nucleotides agree with TRBD1. Trimming at V came to 5 bases and at J to 5 bases, leaving 11 bases not matched to a gene. Per the germline V gene, CDR1 is DFQATT and CDR2 is SNEGSKA (reference sequence). The CDR3 totals 14 residues. The CDR3 region is CSASSTGVEYGYTF. The CDR3 DNA is TGCAGTGCTTCTTCTACAGGGGTGGAATATGGCTACACCTTC.

The DNA for the CDR3 is TGCAGCGTTGATCTAACGGGGAAAGGCTCCTACAATGAGCAGTTCTTC. As protein: CSVDLTGKGSYNEQFF. This chain links TRBV29-1 with TRBJ2-1; perhaps TRBD2 as D (5 bases). V gave up 3 bases and J gave up 0 bases, with 15 bases separating them. There are 16 residues in the CDR3. Germline CDR1 is SQVTM and CDR2 is ANQGSEA.

This chain links TRBV29-1 with TRBJ2-7; 8 nucleotides align to TRBD1. Germline values: CDR1 SQVTM, CDR2 ANQGSEA. This CDR3 contains 14 residues. CDR3 loop: CPLLRGQDTYEQYF. In nucleotides, the CDR3 is TGCCCTCTTCTAAGGGGACAGGATACCTACGAGCAGTACTTC.

V is TRBV29-1 and J is TRBJ2-7; the D gene is possibly TRBD2 (6 bases). Per the germline V gene, CDR1 is SQVTM and CDR2 is ANQGSEA. CDR3 length: 12 residues. Between the trimmed V and J ends, which lost 7 bases and 3 bases, there was a span of 13 bases. Written as DNA, the CDR3 is TGCAGCGCTCGGGACTGGAACTACGAGCAGTACTTC. Its protein is CSARDWNYEQYF.

The chain has TRBV29-1 and TRBJ2-2; the D gene is possibly TRBD1 (5 bases). The CDR3 is 16 amino acids. Germline-derived CDR1 and CDR2 are SQVTM and ANQGSEA. Deletions cut 8 bases from V and 7 bases from J, with 26 bases between. CDR3 sequence reads: CSCLGARQGGDGELFF. In DNA form, the CDR3 reads TGCAGCTGTCTCGGTGCCCGGCAGGGTGGTGACGGGGAGCTGTTTTTT.

The gene calls are TRBV10-3 and TRBJ1-2; D is unresolved. There are 11 residues in the CDR3. The germline V and J ends were trimmed by 0 bases and 8 bases, with 4 bases remaining between them. Germline V gene lookup returns CDR1 ENHRY and CDR2 SYGVKD. CDR3 nucleotide sequence: TGTGCCATCAGTGAGTCCGGCGGCTACACCTTC. Its translation: CAISESGGYTF.

This chain's CDR3 is CSVHGYNEQFF. In DNA form, the CDR3 reads TGCAGCGTTCACGGGTACAATGAGCAGTTCTTC. The chain links TRBV29-1 to TRBJ2-1; D not resolved. V gave up 5 bases and J gave up 4 bases, with 6 bases separating them. CDR1 is SQVTM and CDR2 is ANQGSEA in the germline V gene. The CDR3 is 11 residues long.

CDR3 bases: TGTGCCAGCAGCTTCTCCAGGGCGGTGGAGACCCAGTACTTC. Translating gives CASSFSRAVETQYF. The rearrangement joins TRBV11-1 to TRBJ2-5; D is possibly TRBD1 (5 bases). Germline CDR1 is SGHAT and CDR2 is FQDESV (reference sequence). The CDR3 has 14 residues. V was trimmed by 3 bases and J by 5 bases, leaving 13 bases between them.

The chain combines TRBV7-2 with TRBJ2-1, with no clear D. This CDR3 contains 12 residues. V was clipped by 6 bases and J by 4 bases, with 7 bases between them. The germline V gene has CDR1 SGHTA and CDR2 FQGNSA. The CDR3 loop reads CASSGYYNEQFF. The DNA for the CDR3 is TGTGCCAGCAGTGGATATTACAATGAGCAGTTCTTC.

J is TRBJ2-5 and V is TRBV5-1; 7 bases map to TRBD1. The junction had 6 bases not matched to a gene; V was cut back by 4 bases and J by 3 bases. Germline V lookup: CDR1 SGHRS, CDR2 YFSETQ. This CDR3 is 14 amino acids long. CDR3 sequence reads: CASSPDRVKETQYF. In DNA form, the CDR3 reads TGCGCCAGCAGCCCCGACAGGGTGAAAGAGACCCAGTACTTC.

This chain uses TRBV29-1 with TRBJ2-1, with 9 bases lining up with TRBD1. Losses at the gene ends were 5 bases for V and 6 bases for J; bases not matched to a gene: 11. CDR3 length: 15 amino acids. CDR1 is SQVTM, CDR2 ANQGSEA, per germline. The CDR3 loop reads CSVRHGTGKRNEQFF. CDR3 nucleotide sequence: TGCAGCGTTAGACACGGGACAGGGAAACGCAATGAGCAGTTCTTC.

The chain is built from TRBV30 and TRBJ2-1, with 7 bases lining up with TRBD2. There are 16 residues in the CDR3. Germline CDR1 is GTSNPN and CDR2 is SVGIG (reference sequence). Germline trimming cut 2 bases from V and 7 bases from J; bases unmatched to any gene: 14. The CDR3 DNA is TGTGCCTGGAGTTCGTTGCGACTAGCACGACGGAATGAGCAGTTCTTC. Translation gives CAWSSLRLARRNEQFF. The variable domain in full, completed from reference TRBV30 and TRBJ2-1, reads SQTIHQWPATLVQPVGSPLSLECTVEGTSNPNLYWYRQAAGRGLQLLFYSVGIGQISSEVPQNLSASRPQDRQFILSSKKLLLSDSGFYLCAWSSLRLARRNEQFFGPGTRLTVL.

A single count supports this clonotype. This chain uses TRBV9 with TRBJ2-3, with TRBD2 as a possible D gene (6 bases). V was pared by 0 bases and J by 5 bases, with 16 bases between. The CDR3 is made up of 16 amino acids. Germline CDR1 SGDLS, CDR2 YYNGEE. The CDR3 sequence: CASSVGLREAEDTQYF. The CDR3 region has the DNA TGTGCCAGCAGCGTAGGACTTAGGGAGGCAGAAGATACGCAGTATTTT.

The V call is TRBV12-3 or TRBV12-4, the J call TRBJ2-2, with TRBD2 matching 12 bases. Unmatched junction bases numbered 4, after V lost 1 base and J lost 4 bases. The CDR3 extends over 17 amino acids. The CDR3 DNA is TGTGCCAGCAGTTTAGTTACGACTAGCGGGAGCACCGGGGAGCTGTTTTTT. It translates to CASSLVTTSGSTGELFF.

The rearrangement joins TRBV3-1 to TRBJ1-1; D is ambiguous. V was trimmed by 7 bases and J by 2 bases, leaving 11 bases between them. Germline V gene lookup returns CDR1 LGHDT and CDR2 YNNKEL (reference sequence). CDR3 length equals 13 residues. CDR3 region: CASTRTANTEAFF. As DNA, the CDR3 is TGTGCCAGCACCAGGACGGCCAACACTGAAGCTTTCTTT.

This sequence joins TRBV10-3 and TRBJ2-7; unclear D gene. The CDR3 extends over 11 amino acids. V was cut by 6 bases and J by 5 bases, with 8 bases left in between. Germline-derived CDR1 and CDR2 are ENHRY and SYGVKD. The CDR3 sequence: CAIRRSHEQYF. The CDR3 DNA sequence: TGTGCCATCAGGCGCTCACACGAGCAGTACTTC.

This sequence joins TRBV12-3 or TRBV12-4 and TRBJ2-2; D is possibly TRBD1 (6 bases). CDR3 length: 15 residues. Trimming pared 6 bases from V and 1 base from J, leaving 12 bases between. CDR3 DNA sequence: TGTGCCAGCAGGGAAACAGGGAAGAACACCGGGGAGCTGTTTTTT. It codes for CASRETGKNTGELFF.

The chain employs TRBV29-1 and TRBJ1-2, with D uncertain. CDR1 is SQVTM, CDR2 ANQGSEA, per germline. The length of the CDR3 is 12 residues. Trimming removed 5 bases at V and 4 bases at J, with 11 bases between. The CDR3 nucleotides are TGCAGCGTTAACCGACGGGGCTATGGCTACACCTTC. Translating gives CSVNRRGYGYTF. Combining the CDR3 with reference TRBV29-1 and TRBJ1-2 gives the whole variable domain SAVISQKPSRDICQRGTSLTIQCQVDSQVTMMFWYRQQPGQSLTLIATANQGSEATYESGFVIDKFPISRPNLTFSTLTVSNMSPEDSSIYLCSVNRRGYGYTFGSGTRLTVV.

In DNA form, the CDR3 reads TGCAGTGCTAGAAGTAACAGGGAACAAAACATTCAGTACTTC. Residues: CSARSNREQNIQYF. The chain combines TRBV20-1 with TRBJ2-4, with D perhaps matching TRBD1 (6 bases). The germline CDR1 and CDR2 sequences are DFQATT and SNEGSKA (reference sequence). CDR3 length: 14 residues. V was shortened by 2 bases and J by 5 bases, with 13 bases between the two germline ends.

The chain employs TRBV7-2 and TRBJ2-3; D call uncertain. This CDR3 has 13 residues. Germline V gene lookup returns CDR1 SGHTA and CDR2 FQGNSA. V lost 1 base, J lost 4 bases, and 6 bases lay in between. The CDR3 is CASSLGPADTQYF. The CDR3 coding sequence is TGTGCCAGCAGCTTAGGACCCGCAGATACGCAGTATTTT.